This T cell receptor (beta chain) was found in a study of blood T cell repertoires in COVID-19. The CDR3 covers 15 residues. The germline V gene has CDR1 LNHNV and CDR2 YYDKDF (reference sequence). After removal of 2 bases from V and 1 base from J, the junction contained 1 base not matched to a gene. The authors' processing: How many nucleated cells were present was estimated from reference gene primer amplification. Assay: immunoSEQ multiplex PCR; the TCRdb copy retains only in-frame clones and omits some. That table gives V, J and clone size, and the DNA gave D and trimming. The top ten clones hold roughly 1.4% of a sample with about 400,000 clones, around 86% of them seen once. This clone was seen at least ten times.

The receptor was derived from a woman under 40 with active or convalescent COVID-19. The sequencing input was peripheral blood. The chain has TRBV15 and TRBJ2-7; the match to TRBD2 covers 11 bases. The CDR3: CATSRIAGGSYEQYF. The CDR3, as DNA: TGTGCCACCAGCAGAATAGCGGGAGGGTCCTACGAGCAGTACTTC.